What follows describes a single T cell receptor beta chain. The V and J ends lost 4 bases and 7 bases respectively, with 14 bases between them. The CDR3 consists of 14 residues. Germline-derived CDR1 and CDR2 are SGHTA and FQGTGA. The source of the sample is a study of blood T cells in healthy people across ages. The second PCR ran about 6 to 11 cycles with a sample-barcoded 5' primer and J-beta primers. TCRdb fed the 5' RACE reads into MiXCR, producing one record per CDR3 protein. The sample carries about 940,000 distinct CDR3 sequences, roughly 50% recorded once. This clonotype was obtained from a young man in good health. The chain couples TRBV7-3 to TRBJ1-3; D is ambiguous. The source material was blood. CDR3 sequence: CASSSGPQANTIYF. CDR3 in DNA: TGTGCCAGCAGCTCCGGCCCTCAGGCTAACACCATATATTTT. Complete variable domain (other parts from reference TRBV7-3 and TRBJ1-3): GAGVSQTPSNKVTEKGKYVELRCDPISGHTALYWYRQSLGQGPEFLIYFQGTGAADDSGLPNDRFFAVRPEGSVSTLKIQRTERGDSAVYLCASSSGPQANTIYFGEGSWLTVV.